The 14 T cell receptor beta chains reported below all come from one sample, sequenced in a study of long-term antiretroviral therapy in people with HIV. The authors ran the immunoSEQ assay, v3.0, at survey level. Libraries were prepared by immunoSEQ multiplex PCR; TCRdb keeps only in-frame clonotypes and omits some of them. The data contain 25,000 to 30,000 clones, around four fifths of them singletons. Source: unsorted PBMCs, taken 1.5 years before starting antiretroviral therapy. The receptors stem from a young man with HIV.

The CDR3 DNA sequence: TGTGCCAGCAGTTCTAGCCTGACAGGACACCGCTACGAGCAGTACTTC. Its protein product is CASSSSLTGHRYEQYF. The chain uses TRBV6-4 and TRBJ2-7, with D possibly matching TRBD1 (6 bases). The V end lost 5 bases, the J end lost 3 bases, and 20 bases lay between the germline ends. This CDR3 has 16 amino acids. Per germline, CDR1 MRHNA and CDR2 SNTAGT.

This sequence joins TRBV20-1 and TRBJ1-1; D gene uncertain. This CDR3 region has 10 residues. Germline V CDR1 and CDR2: DFQATT, SNEGSKA (reference sequence). Trimming took 6 bases from V and 8 from J, leaving 10 bases between them. In DNA, the CDR3 is TGCAGTGCAGAGGAGAGAGAAGCTTTCTTT. It encodes CSAEEREAFF.

V is TRBV6-1 and J is TRBJ2-7; maybe TRBD1 (6 bases). The ends were cut back, 7 bases at V and 3 bases at J, with 10 bases in the middle. The CDR3 sequence is 12 residues long. CDR1 is MNHNS and CDR2 is SASEGT in the germline V gene. CDR3 DNA sequence: TGTGCCAGCAACAGGGCCCTCTACGAGCAGTACTTC. Its protein is CASNRALYEQYF.

The chain combines TRBV30 with TRBJ1-2; D not certain. Germline V gives CDR1 GTSNPN, CDR2 SVGIG (reference sequence). The CDR3 spans 12 residues. V was shortened by 2 bases and J by 2 bases, with 6 bases between the two germline ends. DNA for the CDR3: TGTGCCTGGAGTAAAGGGAACTATGGCTACACCTTC. This encodes CAWSKGNYGYTF.

The V call is TRBV2, the J call TRBJ2-1; D may be TRBD1 (6 bases). This CDR3 is 15 amino acids long. V shed 4 bases and J shed 2 bases, with 12 bases lying between them. CDR1 is SNHLY and CDR2 is FYNNEI in the germline V gene. The CDR3 DNA reads as TGTGCCAGCAGTGCGGACAGCCAAGCCTACAATGAGCAGTTCTTC. This translates into CASSADSQAYNEQFF.

The table lists this clone with a few counts. The chain uses TRBV19 and TRBJ2-7, with D possibly TRBD1 on 5 matching bases. The germline V gene has CDR1 LNHDA and CDR2 SQIVND (reference sequence). This CDR3 spans 12 amino acids. The V and J ends lost 3 bases and 7 bases respectively, with 10 bases between them. The CDR3, as DNA: TGTGCCAGTAGTATCGTTTCAGGGGAGCAGTACTTC. Residues: CASSIVSGEQYF.

The chain has TRBV30 and TRBJ2-3; D call uncertain. The CDR3 has 12 amino acids. CDR1 is GTSNPN and CDR2 is SVGIG in the germline V gene (reference sequence). Trimming cost V 4 bases and J 7 bases, with 12 bases left between them. Here the CDR3 DNA reads TGTGCCTGGACAAATGTTGCGAATACGCAGTATTTT. Encoded protein: CAWTNVANTQYF.

V usage is TRBV7-2 and J usage is TRBJ2-7; tentatively, D is TRBD2 (5 bases). Germline assignment: CDR1 SGHTA and CDR2 FQGNSA. V was clipped by 5 bases and J by 0 bases, with 11 bases between them. The CDR3 is made up of 14 amino acids. The CDR3: CASSPVGSSYEQYF. The DNA of the CDR3 is TGTGCCAGCAGCCCGGTGGGGAGCTCCTACGAGCAGTACTTC.

The rearrangement joins TRBV6-9 to TRBJ1-4, with TRBD1 matching 9 bases. V was clipped by 8 bases and J by 8 bases; unmatched bases: 6. Germline values: CDR1 MNHGY, CDR2 SVAAGI. CDR3 length: 13 amino acids. The CDR3 loop reads CASRDREGEKLFF. In nucleotides, the CDR3 is TGTGCCAGCCGGGACAGGGAAGGCGAAAAACTGTTTTTT.

The CDR3 DNA follows: TGTGCCAGCAGTTTTGGGGGGACTAGCGGGAGTTATTCCTACGAGCAGTACTTC. Protein product: CASSFGGTSGSYSYEQYF. The chain couples TRBV28 to TRBJ2-7, with TRBD2 matching 14 bases. With 3 bases clipped from V and 1 base from J, the junction kept 8 bases outside the gene matches. The CDR3 loop spans 18 amino acids. Germline V lookup: CDR1 MDHEN, CDR2 SYDVKM. The entire variable domain, with the rest obtained from reference TRBV28 and TRBJ2-7, is as follows: DVKVTQSSRYLVKRTGEKVFLECVQDMDHENMFWYRQDPGLGLRLIYFSYDVKMKEKGDIPEGYSVSREKKERFSLILESASTNQTSMYLCASSFGGTSGSYSYEQYFGPGTRLTVT.

The J gene is TRBJ2-7, the V gene TRBV29-1; D gene ambiguous. The CDR3 runs to 11 residues. Trimming pared 4 bases from V and 4 bases from J, leaving 8 bases between. Germline loops: CDR1 SQVTM, CDR2 ANQGSEA. The CDR3 sequence: CSVGPLYEQYF. The CDR3 DNA reads TGCAGCGTTGGTCCCCTATACGAGCAGTACTTC.

The genes are TRBV6-4 and TRBJ2-3; TRBD2 aligns across 8 bases. The CDR3 is 16 residues long. Unmatched junction bases numbered 8, after V lost 0 bases and J lost 6 bases. Looked up from germline, CDR1 is MRHNA and CDR2 is SNTAGT. CDR3 nucleotide sequence: TGTGCCAGCAGTGACTCAAGCGGGAGTGGGGCGGATACGCAGTATTTT. It translates to CASSDSSGSGADTQYF.

The rearrangement uses TRBV29-1 and TRBJ2-3, with D perhaps matching TRBD1 (5 bases). Per the germline V gene, CDR1 is SQVTM and CDR2 is ANQGSEA. V lost 6 bases and J 6 bases, leaving 16 bases between the germline ends. The CDR3 extends over 13 amino acids. The CDR3 nucleotides read TGCAGCGTCTCTATCGGTGGGGCCGATACGCAGTATTTT. Amino acids: CSVSIGGADTQYF.

The chain recombines TRBV30 with TRBJ1-3; 7 nucleotides match TRBD1. There are 15 residues in the CDR3. The germline V gene encodes CDR1 GTSNPN and CDR2 SVGIG (reference sequence). V shed 1 base, J shed 1 base, and the junction held 4 bases outside the gene matches. Here the CDR3 reads CAWSADRESGNTIYF. The CDR3 region has the DNA TGTGCCTGGAGTGCCGACAGGGAATCTGGAAACACCATATATTTT.